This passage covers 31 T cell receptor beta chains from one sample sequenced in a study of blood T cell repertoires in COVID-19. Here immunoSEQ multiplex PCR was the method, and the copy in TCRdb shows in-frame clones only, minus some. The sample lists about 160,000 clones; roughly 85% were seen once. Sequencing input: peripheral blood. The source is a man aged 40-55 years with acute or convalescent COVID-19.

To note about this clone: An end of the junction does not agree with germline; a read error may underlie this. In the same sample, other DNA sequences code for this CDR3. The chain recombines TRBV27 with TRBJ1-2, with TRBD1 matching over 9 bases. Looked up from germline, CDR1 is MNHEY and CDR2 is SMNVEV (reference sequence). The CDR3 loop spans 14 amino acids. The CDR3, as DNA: TGCGCCAGCAGTTTATCGGGACAGGGTGAAGGCTACACCTTC. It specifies CASSLSGQGEGYTF.

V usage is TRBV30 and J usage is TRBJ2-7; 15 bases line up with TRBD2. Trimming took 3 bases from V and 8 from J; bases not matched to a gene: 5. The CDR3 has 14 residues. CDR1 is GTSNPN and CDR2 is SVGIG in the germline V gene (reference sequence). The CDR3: CAWSGTSGGSKQYF. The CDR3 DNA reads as TGTGCCTGGAGCGGGACTAGCGGGGGGAGTAAGCAGTACTTC.

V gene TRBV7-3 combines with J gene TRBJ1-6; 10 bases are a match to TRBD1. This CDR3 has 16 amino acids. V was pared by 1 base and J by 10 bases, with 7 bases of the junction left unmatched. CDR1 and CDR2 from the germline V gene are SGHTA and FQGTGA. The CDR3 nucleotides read TGTGCCAGCAGCTTAATGGGACAGGGGATTGGGTCACCCCTCCACTTT. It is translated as CASSLMGQGIGSPLHF.

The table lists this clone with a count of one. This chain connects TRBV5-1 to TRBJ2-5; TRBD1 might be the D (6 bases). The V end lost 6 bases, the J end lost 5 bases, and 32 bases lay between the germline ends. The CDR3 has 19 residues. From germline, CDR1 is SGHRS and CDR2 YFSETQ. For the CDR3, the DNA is TGCGCCAGCACCCTGGGGGCCAGGGGACGCCTGGGGGATGAGGAGACCCAGTACTTC. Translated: CASTLGARGRLGDEETQYF.

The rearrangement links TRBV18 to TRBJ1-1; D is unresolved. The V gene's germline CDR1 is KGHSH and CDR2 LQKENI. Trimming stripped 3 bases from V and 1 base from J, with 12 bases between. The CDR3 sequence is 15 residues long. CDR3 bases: TGTGCCAGCTCACCGTACACTCCAGGGAACACTGAAGCTTTCTTT. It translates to CASSPYTPGNTEAFF.

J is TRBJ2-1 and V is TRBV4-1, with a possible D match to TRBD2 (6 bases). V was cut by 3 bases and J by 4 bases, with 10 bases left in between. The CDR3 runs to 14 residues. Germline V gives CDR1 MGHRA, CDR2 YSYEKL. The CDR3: CASSQGGDYNEQFF. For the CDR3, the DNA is TGCGCCAGCAGCCAGGGCGGGGATTACAATGAGCAGTTCTTC.

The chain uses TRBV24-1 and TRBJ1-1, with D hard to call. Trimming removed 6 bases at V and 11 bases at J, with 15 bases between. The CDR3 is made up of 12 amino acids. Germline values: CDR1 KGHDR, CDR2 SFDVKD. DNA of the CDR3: TGTGCCACCAGTCCAGAGTCAGGTATGGCTTTCTTT. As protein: CATSPESGMAFF.

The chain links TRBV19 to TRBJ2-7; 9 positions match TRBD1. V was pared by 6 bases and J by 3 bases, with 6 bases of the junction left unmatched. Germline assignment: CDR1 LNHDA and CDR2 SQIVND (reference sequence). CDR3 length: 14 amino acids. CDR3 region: CASSDRGENYEQYF. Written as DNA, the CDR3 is TGTGCCAGTAGCGACAGGGGGGAAAACTACGAGCAGTACTTC.

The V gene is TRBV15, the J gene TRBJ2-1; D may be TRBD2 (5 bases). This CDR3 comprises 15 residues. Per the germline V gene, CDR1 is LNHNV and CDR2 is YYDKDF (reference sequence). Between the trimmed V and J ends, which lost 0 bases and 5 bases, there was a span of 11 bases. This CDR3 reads CATSREFGVNNEQFF. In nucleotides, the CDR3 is TGTGCCACCAGCAGAGAATTCGGGGTGAACAATGAGCAGTTCTTC. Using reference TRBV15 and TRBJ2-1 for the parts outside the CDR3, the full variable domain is DAMVIQNPRYQVTQFGKPVTLSCSQTLNHNVMYWYQQKSSQAPKLLFHYYDKDFNNEADTPDNFQSRRPNTSFCFLDIRSPGLGDTAMYLCATSREFGVNNEQFFGPGTRLTVL.

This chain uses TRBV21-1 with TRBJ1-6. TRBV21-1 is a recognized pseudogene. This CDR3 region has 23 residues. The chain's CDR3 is CASWPGRGPKPGRVDPLNSPLHF. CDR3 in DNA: TGTGCCAGCTGGCCGGGGCGGGGGCCCAAACCAGGCAGGGTCGATCCCCTTAATTCACCCCTCCACTTT.

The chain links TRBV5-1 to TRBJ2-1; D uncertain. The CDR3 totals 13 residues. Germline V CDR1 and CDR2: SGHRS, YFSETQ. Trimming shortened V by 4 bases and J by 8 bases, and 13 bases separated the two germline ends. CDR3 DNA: TGCGCCAGCAGCGCCGGCCGCGGCGATGAGCAGTTCTTC. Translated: CASSAGRGDEQFF.

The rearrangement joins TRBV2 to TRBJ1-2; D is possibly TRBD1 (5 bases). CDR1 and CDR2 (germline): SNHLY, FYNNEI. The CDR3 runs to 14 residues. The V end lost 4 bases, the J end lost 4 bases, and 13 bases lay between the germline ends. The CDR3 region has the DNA TGTGCCAGCAGTGGTTCAGGGTCAGGCTATGGCTACACCTTC. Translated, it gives CASSGSGSGYGYTF. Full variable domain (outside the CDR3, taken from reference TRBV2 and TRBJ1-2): EPEVTQTPSHQVTQMGQEVILRCVPISNHLYFYWYRQILGQKVEFLVSFYNNEISEKSEIFDDQFSVERPDGSNFTLKIRSTKLEDSAMYFCASSGSGSGYGYTFGSGTRLTVV.

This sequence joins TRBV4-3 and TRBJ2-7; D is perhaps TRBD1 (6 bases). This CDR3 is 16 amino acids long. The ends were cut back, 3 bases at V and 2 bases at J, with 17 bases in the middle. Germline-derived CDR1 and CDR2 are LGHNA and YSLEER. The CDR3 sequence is CASSQGPGTKAYEQYF. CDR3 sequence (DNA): TGCGCCAGCAGCCAGGGTCCCGGGACAAAAGCCTACGAGCAGTACTTC.

The CDR3 here is CASSPATYNSPLHF. The CDR3 DNA follows: TGTGCCAGCAGTCCCGCGACCTATAATTCACCCCTCCACTTT. The chain combines TRBV28 with TRBJ1-6, with D unclear. The CDR3 totals 14 residues. V lost 5 bases and J lost 2, with 7 bases in between. CDR1 and CDR2 (germline): MDHEN, SYDVKM.

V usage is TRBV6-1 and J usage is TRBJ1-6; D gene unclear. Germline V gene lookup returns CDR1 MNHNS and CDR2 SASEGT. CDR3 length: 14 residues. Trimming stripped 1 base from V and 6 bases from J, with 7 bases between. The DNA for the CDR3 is TGTGCCAGCAGTGAAGAACAGTTTAATTCACCCCTCCACTTT. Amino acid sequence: CASSEEQFNSPLHF.

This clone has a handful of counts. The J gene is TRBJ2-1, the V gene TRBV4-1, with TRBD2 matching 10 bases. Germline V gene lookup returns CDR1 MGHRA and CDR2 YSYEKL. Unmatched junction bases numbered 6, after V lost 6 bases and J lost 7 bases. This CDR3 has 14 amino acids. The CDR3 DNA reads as TGCGCCAGCAGTCAGAGCGGGGGGGCGAATGAGCAGTTCTTC. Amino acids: CASSQSGGANEQFF.

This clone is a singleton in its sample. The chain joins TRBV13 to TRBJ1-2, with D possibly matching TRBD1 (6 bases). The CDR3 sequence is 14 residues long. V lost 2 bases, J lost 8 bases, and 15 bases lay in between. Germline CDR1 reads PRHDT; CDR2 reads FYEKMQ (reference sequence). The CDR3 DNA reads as TGTGCCAGCAGCTTAAGGGCAGGGGTGGGCGGCTACACCTTC. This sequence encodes CASSLRAGVGGYTF.

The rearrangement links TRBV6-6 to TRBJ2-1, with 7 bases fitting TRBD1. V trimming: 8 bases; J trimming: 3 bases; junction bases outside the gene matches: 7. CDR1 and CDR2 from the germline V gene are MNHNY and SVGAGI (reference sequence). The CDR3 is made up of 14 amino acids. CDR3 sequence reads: CASCFRDSYNEQFF. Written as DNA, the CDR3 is TGTGCCAGCTGCTTCCGGGACAGCTACAATGAGCAGTTCTTC.

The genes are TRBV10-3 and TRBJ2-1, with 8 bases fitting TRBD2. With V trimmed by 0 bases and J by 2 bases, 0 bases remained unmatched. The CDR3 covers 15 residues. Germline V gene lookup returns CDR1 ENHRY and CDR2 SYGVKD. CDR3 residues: CAISESAGAYNEQFF. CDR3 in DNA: TGTGCCATCAGTGAGTCAGCGGGGGCCTACAATGAGCAGTTCTTC.

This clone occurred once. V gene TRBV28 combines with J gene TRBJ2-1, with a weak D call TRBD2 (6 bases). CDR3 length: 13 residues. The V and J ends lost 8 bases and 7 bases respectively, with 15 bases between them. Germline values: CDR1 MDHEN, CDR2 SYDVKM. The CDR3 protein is CASSWASVNEQFF. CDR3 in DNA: TGTGCCAGCTCTTGGGCTAGCGTGAATGAGCAGTTCTTC.

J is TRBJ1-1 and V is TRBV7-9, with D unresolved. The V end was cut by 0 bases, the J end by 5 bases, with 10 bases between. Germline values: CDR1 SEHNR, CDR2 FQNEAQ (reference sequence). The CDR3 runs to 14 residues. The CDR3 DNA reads TGTGCCAGCAGCTTAGCACGGGGTGGGACTGAAGCTTTCTTT. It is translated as CASSLARGGTEAFF.

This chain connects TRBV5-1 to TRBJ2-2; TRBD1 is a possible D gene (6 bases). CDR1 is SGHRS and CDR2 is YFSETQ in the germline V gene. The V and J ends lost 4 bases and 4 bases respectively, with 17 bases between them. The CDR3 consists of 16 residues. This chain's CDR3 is CASSPQWGHGTGELFF. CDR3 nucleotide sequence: TGCGCCAGCAGCCCCCAATGGGGGCACGGCACCGGGGAGCTGTTTTTT.

CDR3 nucleotides: TGTGCCAGCCGGGGGGTCACTGAAGCTTTCTTT. Encoded protein: CASRGVTEAFF. V is TRBV2 and J is TRBJ1-1; the D gene is possibly TRBD1 (5 bases). Germline V CDR1 and CDR2: SNHLY, FYNNEI. CDR3 length: 11 amino acids. Trimming took 8 bases from V and 4 from J, leaving 8 bases between them.

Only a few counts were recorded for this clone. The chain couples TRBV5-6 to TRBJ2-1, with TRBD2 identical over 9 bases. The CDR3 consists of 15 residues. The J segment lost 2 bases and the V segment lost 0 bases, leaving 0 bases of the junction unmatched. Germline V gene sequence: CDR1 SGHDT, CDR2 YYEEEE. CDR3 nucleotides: TGTGCCAGCAGCTTGGAGCGGGGGGCCTACAATGAGCAGTTCTTC. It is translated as CASSLERGAYNEQFF. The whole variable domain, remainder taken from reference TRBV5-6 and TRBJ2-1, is DAGVTQSPTHLIKTRGQQVTLRCSPKSGHDTVSWYQQALGQGPQFIFQYYEEEERQRGNFPDRFSGHQFPNYSSELNVNALLLGDSALYLCASSLERGAYNEQFFGPGTRLTVL.

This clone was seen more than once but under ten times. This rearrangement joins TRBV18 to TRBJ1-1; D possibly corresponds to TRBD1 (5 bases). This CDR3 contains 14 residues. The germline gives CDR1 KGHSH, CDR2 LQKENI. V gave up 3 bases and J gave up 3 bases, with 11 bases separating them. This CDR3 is CASSPSGGDTEAFF. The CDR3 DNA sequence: TGTGCCAGCTCACCCTCGGGGGGGGACACTGAAGCTTTCTTT.

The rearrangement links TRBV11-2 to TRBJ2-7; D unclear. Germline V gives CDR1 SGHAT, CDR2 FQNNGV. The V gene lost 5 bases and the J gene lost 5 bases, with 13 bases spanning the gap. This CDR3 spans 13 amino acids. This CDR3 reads CASSPPRLDEQYF. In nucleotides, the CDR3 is TGTGCCAGCAGCCCCCCCCGGTTGGACGAGCAGTACTTC.

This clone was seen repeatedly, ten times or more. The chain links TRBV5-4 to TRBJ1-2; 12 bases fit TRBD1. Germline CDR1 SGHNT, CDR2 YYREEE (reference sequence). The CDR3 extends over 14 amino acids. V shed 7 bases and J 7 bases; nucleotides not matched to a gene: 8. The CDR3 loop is CASGSGQGAFGYTF. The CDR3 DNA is TGTGCCAGCGGCTCGGGACAGGGGGCCTTTGGCTACACCTTC.

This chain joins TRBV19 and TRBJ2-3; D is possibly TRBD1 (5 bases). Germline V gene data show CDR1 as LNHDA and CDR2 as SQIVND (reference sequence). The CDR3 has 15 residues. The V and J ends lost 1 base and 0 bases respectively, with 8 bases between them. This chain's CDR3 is CASSIAGISTDTQYF. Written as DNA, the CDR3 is TGTGCCAGTAGTATAGCAGGGATTAGCACAGATACGCAGTATTTT.

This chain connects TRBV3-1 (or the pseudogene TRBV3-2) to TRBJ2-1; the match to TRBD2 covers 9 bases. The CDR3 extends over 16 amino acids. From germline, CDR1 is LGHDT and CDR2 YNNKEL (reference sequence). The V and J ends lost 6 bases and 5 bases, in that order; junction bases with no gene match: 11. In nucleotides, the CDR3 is TGTGCCAGCAGTACCGTGTGGCTAGCGGGGAACAATGAGCAGTTCTTC. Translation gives CASSTVWLAGNNEQFF.

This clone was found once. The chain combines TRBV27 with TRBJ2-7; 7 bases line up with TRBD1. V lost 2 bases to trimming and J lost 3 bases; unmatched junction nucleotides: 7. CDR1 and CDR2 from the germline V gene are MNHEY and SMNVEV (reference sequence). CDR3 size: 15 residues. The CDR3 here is CASSLNRGPNYEQYF. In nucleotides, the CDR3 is TGTGCCAGCAGTTTAAACAGGGGACCTAACTACGAGCAGTACTTC.

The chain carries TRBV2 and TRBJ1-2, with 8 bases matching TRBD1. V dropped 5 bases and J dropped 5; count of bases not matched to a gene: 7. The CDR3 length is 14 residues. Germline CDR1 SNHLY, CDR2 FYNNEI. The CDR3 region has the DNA TGTGCCAGCAGTTACCAGGGGGCGGAATATGGCTACACCTTC. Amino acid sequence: CASSYQGAEYGYTF.